The source of this TCR beta chain is a study of T-cell memory formation after mild COVID-19. General study results and limits: That cross-reactive memory joined was suggested by some responding clones appearing in pre-infection memory.

Researchers used 5'RACE with constant-segment primers to make TCR alpha and TCR beta cDNA libraries that carry sample barcodes and UMIs. Via MiXCR, TCRdb re-called the 5' RACE reads, giving one row per CDR3 protein. The repertoire holds under 400,000 distinct CDR3 sequences, with over 25% as singletons. The CDR3 contains 12 residues. Germline loops: CDR1 GTSNPN, CDR2 SVGIG (reference sequence). J lost 11 bases, V lost 3 bases, and 7 bases had no gene match. On this clonotype itself: Its antigen is as yet unknown.

The clonotype comes from an adult woman who had mild COVID-19 (a few samples of this study predate the infection). Cell type and time point are not known. Sequencing was carried out using PBMCs or a T cell subset sorted from them (not recorded which). The rearrangement uses TRBV30 and TRBJ2-4; TRBD1 matches at 7 bases. CDR3 protein: CAWSLQGKVQYF. The CDR3 bases are TGTGCCTGGAGCCTACAGGGGAAAGTTCAGTACTTC.